This TCR beta chain comes out of a study of CD8 T cells in ankylosing spondylitis. V shed 3 bases, J shed 7 bases, and the junction held 16 bases outside the gene matches. CDR1 SGHRS and CDR2 YFSETQ come from the germline V gene. The CDR3 has 17 amino acids. In the case of this clonotype: Its antigen is as yet unknown.

MiXCR, run by TCRdb on the 5' RACE reads, gives a single entry per CDR3 protein. Of under 150,000 distinct CDR3 sequences in the sample, approximately 10% are singletons; the top ten hold approximately 3.4%. Study results and caveats: Some of the motif variants had earlier been found in reactive arthritis patients' fluid and blood.

V usage is TRBV5-1 and J usage is TRBJ2-1, with 7 bases lining up with TRBD2. The material sequenced was blood, either unsorted or a sorted T cell fraction (not recorded which). This clonotype was obtained from a male donor with ankylosing spondylitis or in good health (not recorded which). The CDR3 reads CASSYYGLPGGGNEQFF. DNA for the CDR3: TGCGCCAGCAGCTACTACGGACTACCGGGAGGTGGGAATGAGCAGTTCTTC.